The 17 T cell receptor beta chains below all came from one sample that was sequenced in a study of T cell repertoires in cytomegalovirus infection. TCRdb ran MiXCR on the reads and lists one entry per CDR3 protein. The sample yields some 500,000 distinct CDR3 sequences, about 33% seen once. Their cognate antigens are unknown. Sequencing was performed on cultured PBMCs, taken from culture after CMV antigen stimulation. These receptors originate from a human donor in good health (CMV status not recorded). Some clones in this sample may be carry-over from other donors' samples.

This clonotype has a handful of counts. An end of the junction differs from the germline gene, which may be a read error. The CDR3: CDSSSGQGRGYNQPQHF. The CDR3 region has the DNA TGTGACAGCAGTTCCGGACAGGGAAGGGGATACAATCAGCCCCAGCATTTT. J is TRBJ1-5 and V is TRBV27; TRBD1 matches at 8 bases. This CDR3 comprises 17 residues. Germline V lookup: CDR1 MNHEY, CDR2 SMNVEV (reference sequence).

In DNA form, the CDR3 reads TGTGCCAGCAGTGTGTGGACTAGCGGGAGGGCAGAGACCCAGTACTTC. The encoded protein is CASSVWTSGRAETQYF. The V call is TRBV25-1, the J call TRBJ2-5; 15 positions match TRBD2. Per the germline V gene, CDR1 is MGHDK and CDR2 is SYGVNS. The V and J ends lost 4 bases and 4 bases, in that order; junction bases with no gene match: 4. This CDR3 spans 16 amino acids.

The chain uses TRBV5-6 and TRBJ1-2; 10 bases map to TRBD1. The V segment lost 5 bases and the J segment 7 bases; nucleotides outside the gene matches: 8. CDR1 and CDR2 from the germline V gene are SGHDT and YYEEEE. CDR3 length: 14 amino acids. CDR3 amino acids: CASSSTGGRGGYTF. In DNA form, the CDR3 reads TGTGCCAGCAGTTCGACAGGGGGCAGAGGTGGCTACACCTTC. The full variable domain, in which reference TRBV5-6 and TRBJ1-2 provide the parts outside the CDR3, is DAGVTQSPTHLIKTRGQQVTLRCSPKSGHDTVSWYQQALGQGPQFIFQYYEEEERQRGNFPDRFSGHQFPNYSSELNVNALLLGDSALYLCASSSTGGRGGYTFGSGTRLTVV.

J is TRBJ2-7 and V is TRBV28; 16 bases are shared with TRBD2. The CDR3 contains 21 residues. V lost 4 bases to trimming and J lost 4 bases; unmatched junction nucleotides: 19. Germline V gives CDR1 MDHEN, CDR2 SYDVKM. For the CDR3, the DNA is TGTGCCAGCAGTTACCGCCCCCCGGGACTAGCGGGAGGGCGGCTGGGGTACGAGCAGTACTTC. It yields the protein CASSYRPPGLAGGRLGYEQYF.

Ten or more counts support this clonotype. The V gene is TRBV7-2, the J gene TRBJ1-5; TRBD1 agrees at 8 bases. The CDR3 covers 15 residues. The J segment lost 5 bases and the V segment lost 5 bases, leaving 8 bases of the junction unmatched. Germline V gives CDR1 SGHTA, CDR2 FQGNSA. The CDR3 is CASSPRTGRDQPQHF. The CDR3 DNA is TGTGCCAGCAGCCCAAGGACAGGGAGAGATCAGCCCCAGCATTTT.

V is TRBV6-6 and J is TRBJ1-1, with unresolved D. This CDR3 region has 12 residues. Trimming pared 5 bases from V and 7 bases from J, leaving 11 bases between. The germline V gene has CDR1 MNHNY and CDR2 SVGAGI (reference sequence). CDR3 sequence (DNA): TGTGCCAGCAGTCTGCGGGAGGGTGAAGCTTTCTTT. Its protein is CASSLREGEAFF.

This sequence joins TRBV7-4 and TRBJ1-5; the match to TRBD1 covers 7 bases. Germline CDR1 SGHVT, CDR2 SQSDAQ. This CDR3 contains 12 residues. With 6 bases clipped from V and 8 bases from J, the junction kept 4 bases outside the gene matches. The CDR3, as DNA: TGTGCCAGCAGTTCCCAGGGGGAGCCCCAGCATTTT. This sequence encodes CASSSQGEPQHF.

There are a few counts of this clonotype. This chain's CDR3 is CASSPLSGRPKNEQFF. The DNA of the CDR3 is TGTGCCAGCTCACCACTTAGCGGGAGACCAAAAAATGAGCAGTTCTTC. The J gene is TRBJ2-1, the V gene TRBV18; 9 nucleotides line up with TRBD2. The germline gives CDR1 KGHSH, CDR2 LQKENI. There are 16 residues in the CDR3. V was clipped by 1 base and J by 7 bases; unmatched bases: 8.

The chain combines TRBV28 with TRBJ1-3; 8 bases fit TRBD1. The germline gives CDR1 MDHEN, CDR2 SYDVKM. The CDR3 is 15 residues long. V was clipped by 8 bases and J by 0 bases; unmatched bases: 6. This CDR3 is CASGTGQVSGNTIYF. CDR3 coding DNA: TGTGCCAGCGGCACGGGACAGGTCTCTGGAAACACCATATATTTT.

This chain joins TRBV18 and TRBJ2-5; perhaps TRBD2 as D (5 bases). The V gene's germline CDR1 is KGHSH and CDR2 LQKENI. V lost 0 bases and J 2 bases, leaving 10 bases between the germline ends. The CDR3 is 15 amino acids. CDR3 nucleotides: TGTGCCAGCTCACCACCGGGAACGGGGCAAGAGACCCAGTACTTC. Translating it yields CASSPPGTGQETQYF. Full variable domain (outside the CDR3, taken from reference TRBV18 and TRBJ2-5): NAGVMQNPRHLVRRRGQEARLRCSPMKGHSHVYWYRQLPEEGLKFMVYLQKENIIDESGMPKERFSAEFPKEGPSILRIQQVVRGDSAAYFCASSPPGTGQETQYFGPGTRLLVL.

This clonotype came up many times. This rearrangement joins TRBV7-2 to TRBJ1-1, with 10 bases matching TRBD1. Losses at the gene ends were 5 bases for V and 1 base for J; bases not matched to a gene: 4. Germline V gene sequence: CDR1 SGHTA, CDR2 FQGNSA. This CDR3 is built from 15 residues. CDR3 nucleotide sequence: TGTGCCAGCAGCCCGCGGACAGGGGGGAACACTGAAGCTTTCTTT. Translating it yields CASSPRTGGNTEAFF. Full variable domain (rest looked up from reference TRBV7-2 and TRBJ1-1): GAGVSQSPSNKVTEKGKDVELRCDPISGHTALYWYRQSLGQGLEFLIYFQGNSAPDKSGLPSDRFSAERTGGSVSTLTIQRTQQEDSAVYLCASSPRTGGNTEAFFGQGTRLTVV.

This chain joins TRBV19 and TRBJ2-5; TRBD1 aligns across 8 bases. This CDR3 contains 15 residues. V was pared by 4 bases and J by 4 bases, with 8 bases of the junction left unmatched. Germline assignment: CDR1 LNHDA and CDR2 SQIVND (reference sequence). CDR3 sequence: CASSTSTGAAETQYF. CDR3 coding DNA: TGTGCCAGTAGTACTTCGACAGGGGCCGCAGAGACCCAGTACTTC.

The V call is TRBV7-8, the J call TRBJ2-5; D may match TRBD1 or TRBD2 (6 bases each). Germline V CDR1 and CDR2: SGHVS, FQNEAQ. CDR3 size: 15 residues. The V and J ends lost 0 bases and 5 bases respectively, with 13 bases between them. The CDR3 nucleotides are TGTGCCAGCAGCTTAGCGTCCGGGGGCGAGGAGACCCAGTACTTC. It encodes CASSLASGGEETQYF.

The chain employs TRBV12-3 or TRBV12-4 and TRBJ2-2; the D is unclear. This CDR3 comprises 13 residues. V lost 1 base and J lost 6, with 6 bases in between. The CDR3 loop reads CASSLGQPGELFF. CDR3 sequence (DNA): TGTGCCAGCAGTTTAGGGCAGCCCGGGGAGCTGTTTTTT.

The chain is built from TRBV6-2 or TRBV6-3 and TRBJ2-5; D is ambiguous. V lost 5 bases to trimming and J lost 7 bases, with 20 bases between them. This CDR3 is built from 15 residues. Germline CDR1 reads MNHEY; CDR2 reads SVGEGT. CDR3 loop: CASSPDQRPGVTQYF. CDR3 bases: TGTGCCAGCAGTCCAGATCAGCGTCCTGGAGTGACCCAGTACTTC.

This chain joins TRBV6-1 and TRBJ1-1, with TRBD1 as a possible D gene (6 bases). Germline loops: CDR1 MNHNS, CDR2 SASEGT. CDR3 size: 16 residues. V lost 6 bases, J lost 3 bases, and 20 bases lay in between. In DNA, the CDR3 is TGTGCCAGCAGATCACTGGGTGGGGGCGCGGACACTGAAGCTTTCTTT. This translates into CASRSLGGGADTEAFF.

V usage is TRBV6-2 or TRBV6-3 and J usage is TRBJ2-1, with 8 positions matching TRBD1. The V gene end was trimmed by 8 bases and the J gene end by 9 bases; junction bases not matched to a gene: 15. This CDR3 spans 15 amino acids. Germline V gene sequence: CDR1 MNHEY, CDR2 SVGEGT. CDR3 DNA: TGTGCCAGCGGTAAGGGACAGGTGGGGGCTGGTGAGCAGTTCTTC. Amino acid sequence: CASGKGQVGAGEQFF.